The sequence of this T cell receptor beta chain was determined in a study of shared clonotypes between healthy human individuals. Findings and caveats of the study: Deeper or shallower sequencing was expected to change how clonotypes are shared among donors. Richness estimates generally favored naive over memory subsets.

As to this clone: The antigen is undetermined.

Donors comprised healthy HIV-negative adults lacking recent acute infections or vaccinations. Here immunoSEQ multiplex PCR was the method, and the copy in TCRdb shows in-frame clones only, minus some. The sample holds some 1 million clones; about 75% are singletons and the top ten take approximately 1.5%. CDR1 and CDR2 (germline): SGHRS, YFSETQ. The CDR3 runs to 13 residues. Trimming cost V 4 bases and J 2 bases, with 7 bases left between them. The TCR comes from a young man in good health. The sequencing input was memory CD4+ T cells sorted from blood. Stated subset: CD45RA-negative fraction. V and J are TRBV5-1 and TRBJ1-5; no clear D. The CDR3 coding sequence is TGCGCCAGCAGCCCCGAGGGCAATCAGCCCCAGCATTTT. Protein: CASSPEGNQPQHF.